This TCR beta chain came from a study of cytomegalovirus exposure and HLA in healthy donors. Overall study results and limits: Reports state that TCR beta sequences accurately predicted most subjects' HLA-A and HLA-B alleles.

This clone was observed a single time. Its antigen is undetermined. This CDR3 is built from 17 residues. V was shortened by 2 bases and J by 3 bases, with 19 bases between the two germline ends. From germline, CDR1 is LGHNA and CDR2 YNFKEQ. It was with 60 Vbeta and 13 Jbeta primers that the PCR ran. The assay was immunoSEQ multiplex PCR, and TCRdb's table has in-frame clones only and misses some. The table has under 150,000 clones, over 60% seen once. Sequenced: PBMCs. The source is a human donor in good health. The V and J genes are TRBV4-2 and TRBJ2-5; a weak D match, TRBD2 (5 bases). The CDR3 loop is CASSQSTSSAGEETQYF. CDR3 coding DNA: TGTGCCAGCAGCCAATCCACCTCCTCGGCCGGGGAAGAGACCCAGTACTTC.